This T cell receptor (beta chain) originates from a study of blood T cell repertoires in COVID-19. Whole-study context: COVID-19 samples from acute and convalescent phases originated in the United States, Italy and Spain. Sources were T cells, B-cell-depleted T cells, or PBMCs; the material itself was cDNA or gDNA.

In germline, CDR1 is MNHEY, CDR2 SVGEGT. The V end was cut by 6 bases, the J end by 0 bases, with 17 bases between. This CDR3 is built from 16 residues. Study processing details: Amplification from reference gene primers served as the basis for estimated nucleated cell counts. Profiled with immunoSEQ multiplex PCR; TCRdb holds only in-frame clones, not every one. The V and J calls and clone size are taken from that table; D and trimming were inferred from the DNA. The sample shows 90,000 to 120,000 clones, around 83% of them seen only once. The sequence came from a woman in her 70s with acute or convalescent COVID-19. Sequencing was performed on peripheral blood. This chain connects TRBV6-2 or TRBV6-3 to TRBJ1-1; a possible D gene is TRBD1 (6 bases). For the CDR3, the DNA is TGTGCCAGCAGCCCAGTAGGGGACACCATGAACACTGAAGCTTTCTTT. It yields the protein CASSPVGDTMNTEAFF.